This TCR beta chain was captured in a study of T cells in localized non-small cell lung cancer. This CDR3 comprises 15 residues. V lost 1 base and J lost 3; bases outside the gene matches: 5. Germline lookup yields CDR1 LGHNA and CDR2 YNFKEQ. Some clones are missing from TCRdb's copy, which holds only in-frame ones; the method was immunoSEQ multiplex PCR. Of 65,000 to 95,000 clones listed, roughly 75% are singletons. The sequence was collected from a man aged 40 to 70 with stage II squamous cell lung carcinoma. Material: PBMCs, obtained before any cancer treatment. This sequence joins TRBV4-2 and TRBJ2-7, with TRBD2 matching 8 bases. CDR3 amino acids: CASSQGQAGDYEQYF. CDR3 nucleotide sequence: TGTGCCAGCAGCCAAGGGCAAGCGGGAGACTACGAGCAGTACTTC.